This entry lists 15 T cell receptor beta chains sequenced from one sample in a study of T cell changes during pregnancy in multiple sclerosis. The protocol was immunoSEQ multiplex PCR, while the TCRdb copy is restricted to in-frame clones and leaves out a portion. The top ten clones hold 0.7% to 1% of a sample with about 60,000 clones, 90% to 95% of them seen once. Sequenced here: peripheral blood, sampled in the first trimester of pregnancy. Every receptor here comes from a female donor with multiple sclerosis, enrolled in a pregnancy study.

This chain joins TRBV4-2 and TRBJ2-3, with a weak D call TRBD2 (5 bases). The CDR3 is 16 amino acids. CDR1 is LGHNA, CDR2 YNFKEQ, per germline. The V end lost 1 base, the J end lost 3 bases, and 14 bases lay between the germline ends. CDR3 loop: CASSQVEGLGTDTQYF. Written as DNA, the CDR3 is TGTGCCAGCAGCCAAGTCGAAGGACTGGGTACAGATACGCAGTATTTT.

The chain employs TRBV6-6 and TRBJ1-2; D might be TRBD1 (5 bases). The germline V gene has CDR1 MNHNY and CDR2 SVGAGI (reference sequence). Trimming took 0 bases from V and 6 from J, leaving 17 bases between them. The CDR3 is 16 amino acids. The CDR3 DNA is TGTGCCAGCAGTTACTCGCCCGTAAGACCGGGGGATGGCTACACCTTC. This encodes CASSYSPVRPGDGYTF.

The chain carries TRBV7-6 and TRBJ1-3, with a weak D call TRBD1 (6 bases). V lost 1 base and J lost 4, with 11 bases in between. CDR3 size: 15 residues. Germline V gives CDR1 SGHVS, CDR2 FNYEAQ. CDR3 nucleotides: TGTGCCAGCAGCTTAGGGGTGACAGGAGGAAACACCATATATTTT. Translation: CASSLGVTGGNTIYF.

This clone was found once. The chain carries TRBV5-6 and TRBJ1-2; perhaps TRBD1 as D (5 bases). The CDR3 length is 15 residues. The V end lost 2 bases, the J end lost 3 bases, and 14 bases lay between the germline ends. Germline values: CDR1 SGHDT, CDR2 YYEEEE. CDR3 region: CASSFTRGGDYGYTF. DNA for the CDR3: TGTGCCAGCAGCTTCACCCGGGGAGGGGACTATGGCTACACCTTC. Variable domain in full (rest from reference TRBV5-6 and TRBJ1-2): DAGVTQSPTHLIKTRGQQVTLRCSPKSGHDTVSWYQQALGQGPQFIFQYYEEEERQRGNFPDRFSGHQFPNYSSELNVNALLLGDSALYLCASSFTRGGDYGYTFGSGTRLTVV.

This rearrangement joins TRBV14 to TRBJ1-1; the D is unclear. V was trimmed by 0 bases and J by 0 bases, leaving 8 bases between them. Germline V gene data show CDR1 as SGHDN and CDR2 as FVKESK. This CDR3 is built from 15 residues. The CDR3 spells CASSQEAGLNTEAFF. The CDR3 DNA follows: TGTGCCAGCAGCCAAGAAGCGGGGTTGAACACTGAAGCTTTCTTT.

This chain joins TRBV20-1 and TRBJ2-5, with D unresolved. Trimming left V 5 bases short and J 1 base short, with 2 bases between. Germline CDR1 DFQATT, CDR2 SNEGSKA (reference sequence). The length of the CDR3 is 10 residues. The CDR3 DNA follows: TGCAGTGCTCTCCAAGAGACCCAGTACTTC. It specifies CSALQETQYF.

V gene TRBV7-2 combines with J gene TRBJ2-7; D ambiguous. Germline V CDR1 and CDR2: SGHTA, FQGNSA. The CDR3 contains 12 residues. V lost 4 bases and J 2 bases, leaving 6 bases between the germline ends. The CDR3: CASSSSAYEQYF. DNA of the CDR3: TGTGCCAGCAGCTCCTCGGCCTACGAGCAGTACTTC.

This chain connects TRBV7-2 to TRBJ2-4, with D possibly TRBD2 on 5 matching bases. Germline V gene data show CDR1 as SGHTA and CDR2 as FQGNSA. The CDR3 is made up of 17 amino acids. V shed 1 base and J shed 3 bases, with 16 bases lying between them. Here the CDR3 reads CASSLVSGLSIKNIQYF. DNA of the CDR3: TGTGCCAGCAGCTTAGTGAGCGGCCTCTCTATCAAAAACATTCAGTACTTC.

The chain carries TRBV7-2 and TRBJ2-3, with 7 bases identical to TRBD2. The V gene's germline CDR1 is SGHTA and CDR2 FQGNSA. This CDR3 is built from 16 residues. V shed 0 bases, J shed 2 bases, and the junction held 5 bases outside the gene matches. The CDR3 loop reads CASSLALGGSTDTQYF. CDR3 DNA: TGTGCCAGCAGCTTAGCACTCGGGGGGTCCACAGATACGCAGTATTTT.

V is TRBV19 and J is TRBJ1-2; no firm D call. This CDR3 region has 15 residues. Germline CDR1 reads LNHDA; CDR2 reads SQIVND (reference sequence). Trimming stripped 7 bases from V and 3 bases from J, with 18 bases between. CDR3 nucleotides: TGTGCCAGTAACCCCGGCCCCTCCGCGGACTATGGCTACACCTTC. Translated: CASNPGPSADYGYTF.

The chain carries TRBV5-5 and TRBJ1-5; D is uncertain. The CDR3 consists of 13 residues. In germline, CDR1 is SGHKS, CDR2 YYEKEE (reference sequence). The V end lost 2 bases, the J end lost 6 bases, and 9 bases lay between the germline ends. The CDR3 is CASSFSGGQPQHF. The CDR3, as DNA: TGTGCCAGCAGCTTCAGCGGAGGTCAGCCCCAGCATTTT.

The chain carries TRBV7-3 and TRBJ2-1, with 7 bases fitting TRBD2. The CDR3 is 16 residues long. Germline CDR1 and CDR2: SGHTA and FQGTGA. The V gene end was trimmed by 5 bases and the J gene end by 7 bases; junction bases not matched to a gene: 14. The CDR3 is CASSPLAGVLMNEQFF. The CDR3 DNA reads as TGTGCCAGCAGCCCCCTGGCGGGGGTGTTAATGAATGAGCAGTTCTTC. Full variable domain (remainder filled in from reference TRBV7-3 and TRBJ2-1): GAGVSQTPSNKVTEKGKYVELRCDPISGHTALYWYRQSLGQGPEFLIYFQGTGAADDSGLPNDRFFAVRPEGSVSTLKIQRTERGDSAVYLCASSPLAGVLMNEQFFGPGTRLTVL.

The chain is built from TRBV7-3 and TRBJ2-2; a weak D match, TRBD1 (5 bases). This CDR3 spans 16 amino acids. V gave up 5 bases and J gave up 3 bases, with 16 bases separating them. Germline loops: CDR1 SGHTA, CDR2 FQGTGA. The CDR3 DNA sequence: TGTGCCAGCAGCCCGCGGACAAAAAAGGACACCGGGGAGCTGTTTTTT. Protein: CASSPRTKKDTGELFF.

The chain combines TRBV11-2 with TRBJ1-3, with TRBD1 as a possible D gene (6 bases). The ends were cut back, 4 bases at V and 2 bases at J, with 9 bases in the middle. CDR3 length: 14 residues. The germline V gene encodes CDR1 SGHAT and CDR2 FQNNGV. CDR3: CASSYRAAGNTIYF. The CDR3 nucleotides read TGTGCCAGCAGCTACAGGGCCGCTGGAAACACCATATATTTT.

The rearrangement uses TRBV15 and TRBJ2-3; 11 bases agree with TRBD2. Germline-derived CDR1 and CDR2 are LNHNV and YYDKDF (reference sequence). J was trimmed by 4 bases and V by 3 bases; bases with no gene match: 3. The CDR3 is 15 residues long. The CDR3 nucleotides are TGTGCCACCAGCAGTGGTAGCGGGGGGGCAGATACGCAGTATTTT. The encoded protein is CATSSGSGGADTQYF.